Listed here are 12 T cell receptor beta chains from one sample, sequenced in a study of response to subunit inactivated influenza vaccine listed by TCRdb under 2018. The method behind the library was RT-PCR. Instrument used: Illumina HiSeq 2500. TCRdb itself trimmed the public reads at Q25 with fastp, ran MiXCR and retained productive beta chains. Duplicate CDR3 protein sequences are folded into a single record with the most common DNA and genes. This sample holds some 500,000 distinct CDR3 sequences; 13% were observed only once. The top ten clones comprise roughly 14% of the sample. What the time point label conveys for this sample: more than 40 days after influenza vaccine administration. The sample was PBMCs from blood, taken roughly 47 days after vaccination. Every receptor here comes from a man over 45 who received an inactivated influenza vaccine. Donor details come from another sample of the same person, matched by shared clones.

This clonotype was seen only once. V gene TRBV2 combines with J gene TRBJ1-5; D is possibly TRBD1 (6 bases). The germline V and J ends were trimmed by 4 bases and 0 bases, with 16 bases remaining between them. CDR1 is SNHLY and CDR2 is FYNNEI in the germline V gene. The CDR3 totals 17 residues. CDR3 bases: TGTGCCAGCAGTGTGCACAGGGAAGATTATAGCAATCAGCCCCAGCATTTT. Its protein is CASSVHREDYSNQPQHF.

This clonotype came up a few times. The V call is TRBV12-3 or TRBV12-4, the J call TRBJ1-4, with D unclear. CDR3 size: 13 residues. V was pared by 6 bases and J by 8 bases, with 13 bases between. The DNA for the CDR3 is TGTGCCAGCAGAGCCTGGACGGGAGAAAAACTGTTTTTT. As protein: CASRAWTGEKLFF.

V is TRBV7-9 and J is TRBJ2-1, with 7 bases identical to TRBD1. Germline V gene data show CDR1 as SEHNR and CDR2 as FQNEAQ (reference sequence). CDR3 length: 16 residues. J gave up 7 bases and V 1 base, and 10 bases lay outside the gene matches. CDR3 sequence (DNA): TGTGCCAGCAGCTTAGGTCCTCGGACAGGTTTGAATGAGCAGTTCTTC. Its protein is CASSLGPRTGLNEQFF.

The V call is TRBV18, the J call TRBJ2-5; D perhaps matches TRBD1 (6 bases). Looked up from germline, CDR1 is KGHSH and CDR2 is LQKENI. The V and J ends lost 2 bases and 2 bases respectively, with 9 bases between them. This CDR3 region has 14 residues. DNA for the CDR3: TGTGCCAGCTCACCAGGACAGCGACAAGAGACCCAGTACTTC. Translated, it gives CASSPGQRQETQYF.

The chain employs TRBV12-3 or TRBV12-4 and TRBJ2-1; TRBD1 or TRBD2 may be the D gene (5 bases each). The CDR3 is 12 amino acids. With 5 bases removed from V and 10 bases from J, the gap between germline ends came to 12 bases. The CDR3 nucleotides are TGTGCCAGCAGTCCGGGACCACTGGAGCAGTTCTTC. Protein product: CASSPGPLEQFF.

This clonotype was seen only a few times. J is TRBJ1-2 and V is TRBV7-2; no definite D call. Trimming shortened V by 1 base and J by 0 bases, and 9 bases separated the two germline ends. The CDR3 totals 15 residues. From germline, CDR1 is SGHTA and CDR2 FQGNSA. In DNA, the CDR3 is TGTGCCAGCAGCTTAGAAGGTTCAGCTAACTATGGCTACACCTTC. This encodes CASSLEGSANYGYTF.

The chain combines TRBV5-1 with TRBJ1-5; D is undetermined. CDR1 SGHRS and CDR2 YFSETQ come from the germline V gene. V was clipped by 0 bases and J by 3 bases, with 7 bases between them. The CDR3 is 14 residues long. This chain's CDR3 is CASSLDGDNQPQHF. The CDR3 DNA sequence: TGCGCCAGCAGCTTGGACGGGGACAATCAGCCCCAGCATTTT.

The CDR3 region is CSASGGGHEQFF. In DNA, the CDR3 is TGCAGTGCTAGCGGGGGGGGCCATGAGCAGTTCTTC. The chain has TRBV20-1 and TRBJ2-1; TRBD2 aligns across 8 bases. V shed 3 bases and J 8 bases; nucleotides not matched to a gene: 3. This CDR3 contains 12 residues. The V gene's germline CDR1 is DFQATT and CDR2 SNEGSKA (reference sequence).

The V gene is TRBV7-2, the J gene TRBJ2-1; TRBD1 agrees at 11 bases. Per germline, CDR1 SGHTA and CDR2 FQGNSA. The CDR3 is 15 residues long. V shed 0 bases and J 13 bases; nucleotides not matched to a gene: 8. As DNA, the CDR3 is TGTGCCAGCAGCTTAGCGAGGGTGGGGACAGGGGGTCAGTTCTTC. Translation gives CASSLARVGTGGQFF.

This clonotype was counted many times. This chain joins TRBV20-1 and TRBJ2-3; no clear D. The CDR3 has 12 amino acids. Trimming left V 7 bases short and J 1 base short, with 9 bases between. The germline gives CDR1 DFQATT, CDR2 SNEGSKA (reference sequence). CDR3 nucleotides: TGCAGTGTCGTTGGGGGCACAGATACGCAGTATTTT. Translated, it gives CSVVGGTDTQYF.

The chain uses TRBV10-1 and TRBJ2-5, with 7 bases aligning to TRBD2. Trimming cost V 0 bases and J 3 bases; bases outside gene matches: 4. Germline CDR1 reads WNHNN; CDR2 reads SYGVQD (reference sequence). The CDR3 is 15 residues long. The CDR3 here is CASSESGLTEETQYF. The CDR3 DNA reads TGCGCCAGCAGTGAGTCGGGACTAACCGAAGAGACCCAGTACTTC.

This clonotype was counted between two and nine times. The V call is TRBV7-2, the J call TRBJ2-1, with D uncertain. The V gene's germline CDR1 is SGHTA and CDR2 FQGNSA. The CDR3 loop spans 16 amino acids. Trimming shortened V by 1 base and J by 2 bases, and 12 bases separated the two germline ends. CDR3 protein: CASSLGPGPAYNEQFF. The CDR3, as DNA: TGTGCCAGCAGCTTAGGGCCGGGCCCTGCCTACAATGAGCAGTTCTTC.